One sample yielded the 12 T cell receptor beta chains listed below, sequenced in a study of T cell repertoires in cytomegalovirus infection. TCRdb re-analysed the reads in MiXCR, keeping a single row per CDR3 protein. The sample carries approximately 910,000 distinct CDR3 sequences, more than 25% recorded once. These receptors lack a known antigen. The specimen comprised cultured CD8+ T cells from PBMCs, sampled from culture after CMV antigen stimulation. These receptors all come from a human donor in good health (CMV status not recorded). Some clones in this sample may be carry-over from other donors' samples.

This clonotype was seen ten or more times. The CDR3 loop is CASSSGGSYEQYF. CDR3 DNA sequence: TGTGCCAGCAGCTCAGGGGGTTCCTACGAGCAGTACTTC. The chain has TRBV5-6 and TRBJ2-7; TRBD1 agrees at 7 bases. The germline CDR1 and CDR2 sequences are SGHDT and YYEEEE. The ends lost 3 bases at V and 1 base at J; junction bases unmatched: 1. The CDR3 totals 13 residues.

The rearrangement uses TRBV25-1 and TRBJ1-2; perhaps TRBD1 as D (6 bases). V was trimmed by 6 bases and J by 0 bases, leaving 11 bases between them. The germline V gene has CDR1 MGHDK and CDR2 SYGVNS. The CDR3 is made up of 14 amino acids. CDR3 sequence reads: CASRSGASNYGYTF. Here the CDR3 DNA reads TGTGCCAGCAGGTCGGGGGCCTCTAACTATGGCTACACCTTC.

The gene calls are TRBV7-9 and TRBJ2-1; D assignment may be TRBD1 or TRBD2 (5 bases each). Germline V gives CDR1 SEHNR, CDR2 FQNEAQ (reference sequence). Trimming removed 5 bases from V and 8 bases from J, with 16 bases in between. The CDR3 is made up of 14 amino acids. CDR3 residues: CASSPPGRNYEQFF. The CDR3 DNA is TGTGCCAGCAGCCCACCGGGGCGGAACTATGAGCAGTTCTTC.

This clonotype was picked up many times. The CDR3 protein is CASSLWSGGVETQYF. CDR3 coding DNA: TGTGCCAGCAGCTTATGGAGCGGGGGGGTCGAGACCCAGTACTTC. This chain joins TRBV7-8 and TRBJ2-5, with TRBD2 matching 10 bases. V was pared by 2 bases and J by 5 bases, with 5 bases of the junction left unmatched. CDR1 and CDR2 (germline): SGHVS, FQNEAQ. This CDR3 has 15 residues.

This clonotype was counted many times. This chain links TRBV7-6 with TRBJ1-2, with 7 bases that match TRBD1. V lost 5 bases to trimming and J lost 2 bases; unmatched junction nucleotides: 11. Per germline, CDR1 SGHVS and CDR2 FNYEAQ. The CDR3 totals 16 residues. In nucleotides, the CDR3 is TGTGCCAGCAGCCCGGCGGGCACAGGGGCCAACTATGGCTACACCTTC. Translating it yields CASSPAGTGANYGYTF.

The rearrangement links TRBV19 to TRBJ2-4; D is possibly TRBD1 (5 bases). This CDR3 comprises 15 residues. Trimming shortened V by 5 bases and J by 3 bases, and 14 bases separated the two germline ends. CDR1 and CDR2 (germline): LNHDA, SQIVND (reference sequence). The CDR3 DNA sequence: TGTGCCAGTAGTCTCACAGGCTTGGGCAAAAACATTCAGTACTTC. Protein: CASSLTGLGKNIQYF.

This clonotype was observed at least ten times. The chain recombines TRBV7-2 with TRBJ2-3; D is perhaps TRBD1 (5 bases). Per the germline V gene, CDR1 is SGHTA and CDR2 is FQGNSA. Between the trimmed V and J ends, which lost 5 bases and 4 bases, there was a span of 16 bases. The CDR3 covers 15 residues. Here the CDR3 DNA reads TGTGCCAGCAGCCCATCCTGGCAGGGCGCAGATACGCAGTATTTT. Encoded protein: CASSPSWQGADTQYF.

This clonotype appeared once. The J gene is TRBJ1-2, the V gene TRBV9; 8 bases agree with TRBD1. This CDR3 is built from 16 residues. The trim removed 0 bases at V and 4 bases at J, leaving 8 bases unmatched. Germline CDR1 reads SGDLS; CDR2 reads YYNGEE. The CDR3 bases are TGTGCCAGCAGCGTAGCGGGGGCAGGGGGCTTCTATGGCTACACCTTC. It specifies CASSVAGAGGFYGYTF.

The chain carries TRBV6-5 and TRBJ1-5; no definite D call. This CDR3 is 14 amino acids long. Trimming removed 2 bases from V and 6 bases from J, with 11 bases in between. In germline, CDR1 is MNHEY, CDR2 SVGAGI. CDR3: CASSYAPGFQPQHF. CDR3 in DNA: TGTGCCAGCAGTTACGCACCGGGATTTCAGCCCCAGCATTTT.

The chain joins TRBV19 to TRBJ2-2; 12 bases agree with TRBD2. The CDR3 runs 17 residues. The V segment lost 3 bases and the J segment 5 bases; nucleotides outside the gene matches: 7. In germline, CDR1 is LNHDA, CDR2 SQIVND (reference sequence). CDR3 sequence (DNA): TGTGCCAGTAGTATTCCTAGCGGGGGGGATCGGACCGGGGAGCTGTTTTTT. This sequence encodes CASSIPSGGDRTGELFF.

The chain has TRBV29-1 and TRBJ1-1, with D hard to call. V was clipped by 6 bases and J by 5 bases, with 10 bases between them. Germline lookup yields CDR1 SQVTM and CDR2 ANQGSEA. This CDR3 comprises 11 residues. The chain's CDR3 is CSVDIGTEAFF. In DNA, the CDR3 is TGCAGCGTCGACATCGGGACTGAAGCTTTCTTT.

The rearrangement links TRBV7-9 to TRBJ2-1; TRBD2 matches 12 bases. V shed 6 bases and J 2 bases; nucleotides not matched to a gene: 2. Germline CDR1 SEHNR, CDR2 FQNEAQ (reference sequence). The CDR3 has 15 residues. The CDR3 protein is CASRRLAGAYNEQFF. The CDR3 DNA sequence: TGTGCCAGCAGACGACTAGCGGGGGCCTACAATGAGCAGTTCTTC.